One and the same sample provided the 6 T cell receptor beta chains below, sequenced in a study of shared clonotypes between healthy human individuals. The table came from immunoSEQ multiplex PCR; TCRdb's copy has only in-frame clones and leaves some out. The repertoire consists of over a million clones, with roughly 95% occurring once and the leading ten covering approximately 1.1%. The sample was naive CD4+ T cells sorted from blood. Stated subset: CD45RA+ positively selected. These receptors all stem from a man aged 25 to 45 in good health.

The J gene is TRBJ1-3, the V gene TRBV7-6; D remains ambiguous. This CDR3 has 15 residues. Germline CDR1 and CDR2: SGHVS and FNYEAQ. V lost 2 bases to trimming and J lost 1 base, with 9 bases between them. CDR3 DNA: TGTGCCAGCAGCTTAACCCGGGAATCTGGAAACACCATATATTTT. It codes for CASSLTRESGNTIYF.

For this clone: In the same sample, other DNA sequences code for this CDR3. The chain employs TRBV11-2 and TRBJ2-2, with D unresolved. V dropped 3 bases and J dropped 5 bases, with 7 bases sitting between them. The germline CDR1 and CDR2 sequences are SGHAT and FQNNGV. The CDR3 extends over 13 amino acids. The CDR3 region is CASSLVGTGELFF. CDR3 DNA: TGTGCCAGCAGCTTGGTTGGTACCGGGGAGCTGTTTTTT.

This clone was found once. The chain couples TRBV5-1 to TRBJ2-3; D is possibly TRBD2 (6 bases). The V end lost 2 bases, the J end lost 1 base, and 17 bases lay between the germline ends. CDR1 SGHRS and CDR2 YFSETQ come from the germline V gene. This CDR3 region has 17 residues. The DNA for the CDR3 is TGCGCCAGCAGCTTTGTTCCTGGAGGAGGGGGCACAGATACGCAGTATTTT. Protein: CASSFVPGGGGTDTQYF.

On this clone: This sample also contains other DNA sequences that code for the same CDR3. The CDR3 region is CASSLEDEQFF. The CDR3, as DNA: TGCGCCAGCAGCTTGGAAGATGAGCAGTTCTTC. The chain uses TRBV5-1 and TRBJ2-1; D unclear. Trimming removed 0 bases from V and 8 bases from J, with 3 bases in between. The CDR3 loop spans 11 amino acids. Germline V gene data show CDR1 as SGHRS and CDR2 as YFSETQ.

The gene calls are TRBV19 and TRBJ1-5; TRBD1 might be the D (5 bases). The CDR3 has 17 residues. CDR1 LNHDA and CDR2 SQIVND come from the germline V gene (reference sequence). V was cut by 3 bases and J by 4 bases, with 19 bases left in between. The CDR3 is CASSILRVQGANQPQHF. CDR3 sequence (DNA): TGTGCCAGTAGTATCTTAAGGGTTCAGGGAGCAAATCAGCCCCAGCATTTT.

J is TRBJ2-3 and V is TRBV15; 15 positions agree with TRBD2. V shed 6 bases, J shed 2 bases, and the junction held 12 bases outside the gene matches. The CDR3 runs 19 residues. Germline assignment: CDR1 LNHNV and CDR2 YYDKDF (reference sequence). The CDR3: CATSRSGTSGRIYTDTQYF. The CDR3, as DNA: TGTGCCACCAGTCGGTCCGGGACTAGCGGGAGGATTTACACAGATACGCAGTATTTT.